The T cell receptor (beta chain) described here comes from a study of T cells in Graves' hyperthyroidism and ophthalmopathy. Study-level points and caveats: The model identified upcoming ophthalmopathy a median 6.5 months ahead of onset. Ophthalmopathy could be told apart from stable hyperthyroidism with a 13 V-J model. Blood also contained most expanded thyroid clonotypes above 0.001.

On this clonotype itself: Its specificity is unknown. An end of the junction differs from the germline gene, which may be a read error.

Amplification targeted TCR beta CDR3 regions from RNA transcripts. HTBI primers were the set used in a first-round RT-PCR of the TCR CDR3. TCRdb called the multiplex PCR reads again in MiXCR, with one record for every CDR3 protein. The table has about 530,000 distinct CDR3 sequences, 17% seen once; the top ten hold roughly 18%. Germline V lookup: CDR1 SGHRS, CDR2 YFSETQ. The CDR3 spans 15 residues. This rearrangement joins TRBV5-1 to TRBJ2-3; no reliable D call. The source is a woman aged 18-29 years with Graves' ophthalmopathy. The sequenced sample consisted of blood. The CDR3 region is CAGSSVGERTDTQYF. The CDR3 coding sequence is TGCGCCGGCAGCTCAGTAGGAGAGAGGACAGATACGCAGTATTTT.